Following are 21 T cell receptor beta chains from one sample sequenced in a study of T-cell memory formation after mild COVID-19. MiXCR was run by TCRdb on the 5' RACE reads, yielding one entry per CDR3 protein. The table records about 430,000 distinct CDR3 sequences, 20% to 25% of them present only once. Material for sequencing was PBMCs or a T cell subset sorted from them (not recorded which). The receptor source for this set is an adult woman who had mild COVID-19 (a few samples of this study predate the infection). Cell type and time point are not known.

This chain links TRBV6-1 with TRBJ2-7; 9 bases agree with TRBD1. Germline-derived CDR1 and CDR2 are MNHNS and SASEGT. The CDR3 consists of 18 residues. V shed 9 bases and J 2 bases; nucleotides not matched to a gene: 20. Written as DNA, the CDR3 is TGTGCCAGTGACCCGGGACAGGGAGGACCGGGACCCACCTACGAGCAGTACTTC. Protein product: CASDPGQGGPGPTYEQYF.

The chain has TRBV12-3 or TRBV12-4 and TRBJ2-1, with D possibly matching TRBD2 (7 bases). V shed 5 bases and J shed 2 bases, with 19 bases lying between them. This CDR3 contains 17 residues. CDR3 DNA sequence: TGTGCCAGCAGTCTCACATGGGGGGGGGGCCCCTACAATGAGCAGTTCTTC. It encodes CASSLTWGGGPYNEQFF.

In its sample, this clonotype was seen a few times. V is TRBV12-3 or TRBV12-4 and J is TRBJ1-2; no definite D call. This CDR3 comprises 12 residues. V was shortened by 7 bases and J by 3 bases, with 9 bases between the two germline ends. In nucleotides, the CDR3 is TGTGCCAGCAACGGACCGGACTATGGCTACACCTTC. Its protein product is CASNGPDYGYTF.

The rearrangement joins TRBV12-3 or TRBV12-4 to TRBJ1-1; 8 bases align to TRBD1. The CDR3 runs to 15 residues. V dropped 7 bases and J dropped 1; count of bases not matched to a gene: 8. The CDR3 region is CASTLDRVTNTEAFF. CDR3 nucleotide sequence: TGTGCCAGCACCCTGGACAGGGTTACGAACACTGAAGCTTTCTTT.

The rearrangement uses TRBV5-5 and TRBJ2-5; tentative D call: TRBD1 (6 bases). The CDR3 has 14 amino acids. Per germline, CDR1 SGHKS and CDR2 YYEKEE (reference sequence). The germline V and J ends were trimmed by 4 bases and 5 bases, with 15 bases remaining between them. As DNA, the CDR3 is TGTGCCAGCAGCACCAAGGGGGTGGGGGAGACCCAGTACTTC. This translates into CASSTKGVGETQYF.

Here the CDR3 DNA reads TGTGCCAGCAGCCAAGAAATAGCGGGAGTGGCATACGAGCAGTACTTC. Translating it yields CASSQEIAGVAYEQYF. The rearrangement joins TRBV4-2 to TRBJ2-7; 9 nucleotides line up with TRBD2. CDR3 length: 16 amino acids. Germline assignment: CDR1 LGHNA and CDR2 YNFKEQ. With 0 bases clipped from V and 4 bases from J, the junction kept 7 bases outside the gene matches.

V is TRBV12-3 or TRBV12-4 and J is TRBJ2-7; perhaps TRBD1 as D (6 bases). V was clipped by 5 bases and J by 1 base, with 18 bases between them. The CDR3 totals 16 residues. DNA of the CDR3: TGTGCCAGCAGTACCGTATCAGGGGAAAAATCCTACGAGCAGTACTTC. Translating it yields CASSTVSGEKSYEQYF.

The J gene is TRBJ2-3, the V gene TRBV9, with D perhaps being TRBD1 or TRBD2 (5 bases each). The ends were cut back, 4 bases at V and 1 base at J, with 13 bases in the middle. The CDR3 is 15 amino acids. The germline gives CDR1 SGDLS, CDR2 YYNGEE. Written as DNA, the CDR3 is TGTGCCAGCAGCCTCCGGGACCGAGGCACAGATACGCAGTATTTT. Its protein product is CASSLRDRGTDTQYF.

In DNA, the CDR3 is TGCGCCAGCAGCCCGGGACAGGCTGTGGGGGAGCAGTACTTC. Protein product: CASSPGQAVGEQYF. V usage is TRBV5-1 and J usage is TRBJ2-7; TRBD1 agrees at 8 bases. The germline V gene has CDR1 SGHRS and CDR2 YFSETQ. The CDR3 length is 14 residues. The junction had 10 bases not matched to a gene; V was cut back by 4 bases and J by 7 bases. Full variable domain (rest looked up from reference TRBV5-1 and TRBJ2-7): KAGVTQTPRYLIKTRGQQVTLSCSPISGHRSVSWYQQTPGQGLQFLFEYFSETQRNKGNFPGRFSGRQFSNSRSEMNVSTLELGDSALYLCASSPGQAVGEQYFGPGTRLTVT.

This clonotype was seen more than once but under ten times. V and J are TRBV20-1 and TRBJ2-7; 9 bases are shared with TRBD2. From germline, CDR1 is DFQATT and CDR2 SNEGSKA (reference sequence). The trim removed 5 bases at V and 0 bases at J, leaving 14 bases unmatched. The CDR3 has 17 amino acids. The CDR3 DNA follows: TGCAGTGCTTCTCGCCCCGCGGGGGGGCCCTCCTCCTACGAGCAGTACTTC. Protein product: CSASRPAGGPSSYEQYF.

The chain employs TRBV4-2 and TRBJ2-5, with 9 nucleotides matching TRBD2. Germline loops: CDR1 LGHNA, CDR2 YNFKEQ. Trimming cost V 1 base and J 1 base; bases outside gene matches: 10. This CDR3 contains 18 residues. The CDR3 is CASSQAIRTSDLQETQYF. The CDR3 bases are TGTGCCAGCAGCCAAGCGATAAGGACTAGCGACCTCCAAGAGACCCAGTACTTC.

Of note for this clonotype: One end of the junction does not line up with germline, which may come from a read error. This chain connects TRBV9 to TRBJ2-7; no clear D. The germline V gene has CDR1 SGDLS and CDR2 YYNGEE. This CDR3 contains 8 residues. The CDR3 reads CASSAPRF. CDR3 nucleotide sequence: TGTGCCAGCAGCGCACCCCGCTTC.

This clonotype occurred a few times. The CDR3 region has the DNA TGTGCCAGCAGTGACATCCGGGAGGGAGGAGATACGCAGTATTTT. It codes for CASSDIREGGDTQYF. This rearrangement joins TRBV6-5 to TRBJ2-3; 8 nucleotides align to TRBD2. Looked up from germline, CDR1 is MNHEY and CDR2 is SVGAGI. The CDR3 totals 15 residues. Trimming cost V 5 bases and J 5 bases; bases outside gene matches: 9.

This clonotype was found a few times. V gene TRBV29-1 combines with J gene TRBJ1-1, with D hard to call. CDR3 length: 10 residues. The germline CDR1 and CDR2 sequences are SQVTM and ANQGSEA. The V end lost 3 bases, the J end lost 7 bases, and 6 bases lay between the germline ends. The CDR3, as DNA: TGCAGCGTTGAGCTCCTTGAAGCTTTCTTT. Its protein product is CSVELLEAFF.

This clonotype was detected a few times. V gene TRBV5-1 combines with J gene TRBJ2-1, with 10 bases fitting TRBD2. V was clipped by 0 bases and J by 5 bases; unmatched bases: 2. This CDR3 contains 15 residues. The V gene's germline CDR1 is SGHRS and CDR2 YFSETQ. The CDR3 region is CASSLASGSNNEQFF. CDR3 nucleotides: TGCGCCAGCAGCTTGGCTAGCGGGAGCAACAATGAGCAGTTCTTC.

This clonotype was detected a few times. The chain is built from TRBV11-2 and TRBJ2-5, with 11 bases aligning to TRBD2. The CDR3 covers 16 residues. From germline, CDR1 is SGHAT and CDR2 FQNNGV. Trimming took 0 bases from V and 7 from J; bases not matched to a gene: 7. Here the CDR3 DNA reads TGTGCCAGCAGCTTAGATGGACTAGCGGGCAGAAGGACCCAGTACTTC. Translation: CASSLDGLAGRRTQYF.

This clonotype was seen a few times. V and J are TRBV12-3 or TRBV12-4 and TRBJ1-1; D not certain. Trimming pared 6 bases from V and 0 bases from J, leaving 5 bases between. This CDR3 contains 12 residues. As DNA, the CDR3 is TGTGCCAGCAGCATAATGAACACTGAAGCTTTCTTT. Translation: CASSIMNTEAFF.

This clonotype occurred a few times. The gene calls are TRBV28 and TRBJ1-2; D unclear. The CDR3 is made up of 12 amino acids. From germline, CDR1 is MDHEN and CDR2 SYDVKM. Trimming left V 7 bases short and J 2 bases short, with 8 bases between. The CDR3 loop reads CASIDPNYGYTF. DNA for the CDR3: TGTGCCAGCATCGACCCGAACTATGGCTACACCTTC.

This clonotype was detected many times. The chain couples TRBV7-3 to TRBJ2-3, with 8 bases matching TRBD2. Trimming at V came to 2 bases and at J to 4 bases, leaving 5 bases not matched to a gene. CDR1 is SGHTA, CDR2 FQGTGA, per germline. The CDR3 has 15 amino acids. CDR3 sequence reads: CASSLDGRAADTQYF. Here the CDR3 DNA reads TGTGCCAGCAGCTTAGACGGGAGGGCCGCAGATACGCAGTATTTT.

This clonotype was found a few times. This CDR3 reads CATRSSGRGQETQYF. CDR3 in DNA: TGTGCCACCAGGTCGAGCGGGAGGGGTCAAGAGACCCAGTACTTC. The chain employs TRBV15 and TRBJ2-5; 10 bases are shared with TRBD2. Unmatched junction bases numbered 6, after V lost 6 bases and J lost 2 bases. CDR1 and CDR2 from the germline V gene are LNHNV and YYDKDF (reference sequence). The CDR3 totals 15 residues.

The chain has TRBV6-5 and TRBJ2-1, with TRBD1 matching 7 bases. CDR1 is MNHEY, CDR2 SVGAGI, per germline. The CDR3 contains 14 residues. V was pared by 0 bases and J by 7 bases, with 3 bases of the junction left unmatched. The chain's CDR3 is CASSYSRGRNEQFF. In DNA, the CDR3 is TGTGCCAGCAGTTACTCGAGGGGGCGGAATGAGCAGTTCTTC.